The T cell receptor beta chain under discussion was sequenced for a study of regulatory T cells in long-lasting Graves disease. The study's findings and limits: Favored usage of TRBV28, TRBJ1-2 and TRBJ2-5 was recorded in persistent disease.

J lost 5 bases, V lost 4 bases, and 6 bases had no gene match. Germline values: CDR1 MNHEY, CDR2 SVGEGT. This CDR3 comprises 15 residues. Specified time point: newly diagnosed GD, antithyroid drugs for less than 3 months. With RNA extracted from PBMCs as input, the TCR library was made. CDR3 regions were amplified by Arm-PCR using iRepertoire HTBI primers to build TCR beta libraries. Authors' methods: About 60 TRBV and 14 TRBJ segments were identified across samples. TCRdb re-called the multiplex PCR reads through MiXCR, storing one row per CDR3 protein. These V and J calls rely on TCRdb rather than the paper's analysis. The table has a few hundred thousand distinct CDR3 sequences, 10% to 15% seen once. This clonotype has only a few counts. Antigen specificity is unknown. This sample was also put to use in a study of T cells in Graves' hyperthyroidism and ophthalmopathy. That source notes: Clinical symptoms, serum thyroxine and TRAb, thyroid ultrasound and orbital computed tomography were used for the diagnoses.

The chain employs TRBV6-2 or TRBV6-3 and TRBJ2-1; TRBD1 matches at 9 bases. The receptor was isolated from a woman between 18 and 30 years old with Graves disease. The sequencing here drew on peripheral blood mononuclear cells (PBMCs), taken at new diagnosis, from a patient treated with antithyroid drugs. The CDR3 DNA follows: TGTGCCAGCAGTTTGATTGGGACAGGGAACAATGAGCAGTTCTTC. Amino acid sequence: CASSLIGTGNNEQFF.